These 28 T cell receptor beta chains share one sample of origin, sequenced in a study of identical twins. TCRdb ran MiXCR on the 5' RACE reads and lists one entry per CDR3 protein. Of roughly 240,000 distinct CDR3 sequences detected, approximately 7.3% appear once; the ten largest clones hold less than 6.5%. These same records also appear under a second study, on yellow fever vaccine responses in identical twins.

Sequencing used CD8+ T cells sorted from blood. The receptors stem from a woman under 30 in good health.

This rearrangement joins TRBV13 to TRBJ1-3; 7 positions agree with TRBD1. Trimming removed 4 bases from V and 0 bases from J; junction bases left unmatched: 3. This CDR3 has 15 residues. Germline-derived CDR1 and CDR2 are PRHDT and FYEKMQ (reference sequence). The CDR3: CASSSTGFSGNTIYF. CDR3 in DNA: TGTGCCAGCAGCTCGACAGGGTTCTCTGGAAACACCATATATTTT.

The genes are TRBV27 and TRBJ2-7, with D possibly matching TRBD1 (6 bases). Germline loops: CDR1 MNHEY, CDR2 SMNVEV (reference sequence). Trimming stripped 0 bases from V and 13 bases from J, with 19 bases between. The CDR3 consists of 14 residues. The CDR3 DNA is TGTGCCAGCAGTTTATCGGTTAAACAGGGAACTGGATACTTC. It translates to CASSLSVKQGTGYF.

The chain employs TRBV9 and TRBJ2-3; D is ambiguous. Trimming shortened V by 4 bases and J by 2 bases, and 14 bases separated the two germline ends. CDR1 is SGDLS and CDR2 is YYNGEE in the germline V gene. The CDR3 has 15 amino acids. CDR3 DNA sequence: TGTGCCAGCAGCCCCGAGGACGGAAACACAGATACGCAGTATTTT. Its translation is CASSPEDGNTDTQYF. Full variable domain (remainder filled in from reference TRBV9 and TRBJ2-3): DSGVTQTPKHLITATGQRVTLRCSPRSGDLSVYWYQQSLDQGLQFLIQYYNGEERAKGNILERFSAQQFPDLHSELNLSSLELGDSALYFCASSPEDGNTDTQYFGPGTRLTVL.

The table lists this clonotype with a few counts. This sequence joins TRBV13 and TRBJ2-7; D remains ambiguous. V was pared by 0 bases and J by 0 bases, with 9 bases between. The CDR3 is 15 residues long. Germline assignment: CDR1 PRHDT and CDR2 FYEKMQ (reference sequence). As DNA, the CDR3 is TGTGCCAGCAGCTTAGGGGCCTCATCCTCCTACGAGCAGTACTTC. It codes for CASSLGASSSYEQYF.

Ten or more counts support this clonotype. The chain carries TRBV11-1 and TRBJ2-7; D gene ambiguous. Per the germline V gene, CDR1 is SGHAT and CDR2 is FQDESV (reference sequence). V was trimmed by 2 bases and J by 1 base, leaving 9 bases between them. This CDR3 has 14 amino acids. The CDR3 nucleotides read TGTGCCAGCAGCTTACATGAGGCTTCCTACGAGCAGTACGTC. Protein: CASSLHEASYEQYV.

V gene TRBV6-5 combines with J gene TRBJ2-2, with D perhaps matching TRBD1 or TRBD2 (6 bases each). The V gene lost 0 bases and the J gene lost 8 bases, with 10 bases spanning the gap. Germline values: CDR1 MNHEY, CDR2 SVGAGI. The CDR3 extends over 14 amino acids. The CDR3 coding sequence is TGTGCCAGCAGTTACTCGGGGGGCGCGGGGGAGCTGTTTTTT. Translated: CASSYSGGAGELFF.

This clonotype was seen only a few times. The chain employs TRBV7-3 and TRBJ2-1; TRBD2 matches at 7 bases. Trimming cost V 1 base and J 2 bases; bases outside gene matches: 5. CDR1 and CDR2 from the germline V gene are SGHTA and FQGTGA. The CDR3 runs 16 residues. The CDR3 protein is CASSLSPSGAYNEQFF. The CDR3 DNA sequence: TGTGCCAGCAGCTTAAGTCCTAGCGGCGCCTACAATGAGCAGTTCTTC.

Ten or more counts support this clonotype. The chain's CDR3 is CASRGPRGYTF. CDR3 bases: TGTGCCTCGCGAGGGCCGAGGGGCTACACCTTC. The chain carries TRBV2 and TRBJ1-2; D gene uncertain. CDR1 is SNHLY, CDR2 FYNNEI, per germline. The V gene lost 11 bases and the J gene lost 8 bases, with 15 bases spanning the gap. The CDR3 has 11 amino acids.

The count of this clonotype is one. The J gene is TRBJ2-1, the V gene TRBV20-1; the D gene is possibly TRBD2 (5 bases). This CDR3 has 15 amino acids. Trimming pared 3 bases from V and 9 bases from J, leaving 21 bases between. Per the germline V gene, CDR1 is DFQATT and CDR2 is SNEGSKA (reference sequence). The CDR3 DNA follows: TGCAGTGCTAGTGAGCCGGGATCAACAATTATTGAGCAGTTCTTC. This gives the protein CSASEPGSTIIEQFF.

This clonotype was picked up a small number of times. The chain joins TRBV6-2 or TRBV6-3 to TRBJ2-1, with TRBD2 matching 11 bases. This CDR3 comprises 19 residues. J lost 0 bases, V lost 5 bases, and 12 bases had no gene match. Germline lookup yields CDR1 MNHEY and CDR2 SVGEGT. In DNA, the CDR3 is TGTGCCAGCAGTCCGAGGTGGACTAGCGGGCCAAGCTCCTACAATGAGCAGTTCTTC. This sequence encodes CASSPRWTSGPSSYNEQFF.

At least ten counts were recorded for this clonotype. The chain links TRBV7-9 to TRBJ2-3; D call uncertain. CDR1 is SEHNR and CDR2 is FQNEAQ in the germline V gene (reference sequence). V was trimmed by 2 bases and J by 2 bases, leaving 14 bases between them. CDR3 length: 16 amino acids. CDR3: CASSLIIRWDTDTQYF. The CDR3 bases are TGTGCCAGCAGCTTAATTATCCGGTGGGACACAGATACGCAGTATTTT.

As regards this clonotype: A much larger clone differs by one base, so this may be a read error. The rearrangement joins TRBV29-1 to TRBJ2-2; D gene ambiguous. The germline CDR1 and CDR2 sequences are SQVTM and ANQGSEA. CDR3 length: 15 amino acids. The CDR3 loop is CSAKTPETNTRELFF. The CDR3 DNA follows: TGCAGCGCAAAGACCCCGGAGACGAACACCCGGGAGCTGTTTTTT.

The V call is TRBV10-2, the J call TRBJ1-5; D gene ambiguous. Germline loops: CDR1 WSHSY, CDR2 SAAADI. Trimming stripped 4 bases from V and 5 bases from J, with 6 bases between. CDR3 length: 12 amino acids. This CDR3 is CASSVGDQPQHF. The CDR3 DNA is TGCGCCAGCAGTGTGGGTGATCAGCCCCAGCATTTT.

This clonotype was seen only a few times. This rearrangement joins TRBV5-6 to TRBJ2-1, with D tentatively TRBD2 (6 bases). The CDR3 consists of 16 residues. In germline, CDR1 is SGHDT, CDR2 YYEEEE. V shed 2 bases and J shed 0 bases, with 12 bases lying between them. The CDR3 DNA follows: TGTGCCAGCAGCTTTGGATACGGGAGCTCCTACAATGAGCAGTTCTTC. Its protein product is CASSFGYGSSYNEQFF.

This chain connects TRBV12-3 or TRBV12-4 to TRBJ1-3; perhaps TRBD1 as D (5 bases). CDR3 length: 12 residues. V lost 8 bases and J 8 bases, leaving 13 bases between the germline ends. DNA for the CDR3: TGTGCCAGCGGGCCCGGGACGGACACCATATATTTT. Amino acid sequence: CASGPGTDTIYF.

This clonotype has a handful of counts. V usage is TRBV4-2 and J usage is TRBJ2-3; perhaps TRBD2 as D (6 bases). Germline CDR1 reads LGHNA; CDR2 reads YNFKEQ. The CDR3 consists of 15 residues. Trimming stripped 1 base from V and 3 bases from J, with 11 bases between. CDR3 coding DNA: TGTGCCAGCAGCCAAGGGTCGGGGGTGACAGATACGCAGTATTTT. Amino acid sequence: CASSQGSGVTDTQYF.

In its sample, this clonotype was seen a few times. This chain connects TRBV7-9 to TRBJ1-2, with D unclear. The CDR3 totals 14 residues. CDR1 is SEHNR, CDR2 FQNEAQ, per germline (reference sequence). Trimming took off 1 base at V and 2 bases at J, with 8 bases between the two ends. CDR3 sequence: CASSLVGGNYGYTF. CDR3 nucleotides: TGTGCCAGCAGCTTAGTGGGCGGGAACTATGGCTACACCTTC.

This clonotype was counted only a few times. This sequence joins TRBV7-9 and TRBJ2-7; D might be TRBD1 (6 bases). V was trimmed by 4 bases and J by 6 bases, leaving 10 bases between them. The germline gives CDR1 SEHNR, CDR2 FQNEAQ (reference sequence). This CDR3 has 12 residues. The CDR3 reads CASSSTGREQYV. CDR3 nucleotides: TGTGCCAGCAGCTCCACAGGGCGCGAGCAGTACGTC.

This clonotype was seen repeatedly, ten times or more. This chain uses TRBV12-3 or TRBV12-4 with TRBJ2-5; D remains unclear. Trimming took 7 bases from V and 5 from J, leaving 14 bases between them. This CDR3 has 13 residues. The CDR3 protein is CASTKLVLETQYF. For the CDR3, the DNA is TGTGCCAGCACCAAGCTAGTCTTGGAGACCCAGTACTTC.

This clonotype turned up a few times. The V and J genes are TRBV14 and TRBJ2-5; D is undetermined. Germline V gives CDR1 SGHDN, CDR2 FVKESK. Trimming took 4 bases from V and 0 from J, leaving 9 bases between them. CDR3 length: 14 amino acids. The CDR3 sequence: CASSPELYQETQYF. Here the CDR3 DNA reads TGTGCCAGCAGCCCCGAGTTGTACCAAGAGACCCAGTACTTC.

This clonotype was seen only a few times. The chain joins TRBV12-3 or TRBV12-4 to TRBJ2-4, with no clear D. V dropped 5 bases and J dropped 9 bases, with 14 bases sitting between them. There are 13 residues in the CDR3. CDR3 coding DNA: TGTGCCAGCAGTCAAAACATCGCCGCCATTCAGTACTTC. It yields the protein CASSQNIAAIQYF.

This clonotype was seen many times. V is TRBV5-1 and J is TRBJ2-7; 10 bases align to TRBD2. The CDR3 runs to 16 residues. V gave up 3 bases and J gave up 2 bases; unmatched junction bases: 8. CDR1 and CDR2 (germline): SGHRS, YFSETQ. CDR3 loop: CASSSVSGRDAYEQYF. The CDR3 bases are TGCGCCAGCAGCTCTGTAAGCGGGAGGGACGCCTACGAGCAGTACTTC.

This clonotype was picked up a small number of times. This chain uses TRBV12-3 or TRBV12-4 with TRBJ2-1, with TRBD2 matching over 13 bases. This CDR3 comprises 15 residues. V shed 5 bases, J shed 5 bases, and the junction held 3 bases outside the gene matches. In nucleotides, the CDR3 is TGTGCCAGCAGTCCGGGACTAGCGGGGAACAATGAGCAGTTCTTC. Amino acid sequence: CASSPGLAGNNEQFF.

The sample holds a few counts of this clonotype. The chain employs TRBV4-1 and TRBJ1-1; perhaps TRBD1 as D (6 bases). Germline V gene sequence: CDR1 MGHRA, CDR2 YSYEKL. This CDR3 is built from 14 residues. V lost 2 bases and J lost 11, with 18 bases in between. The CDR3 spells CASSQSVGQFDAFF. As DNA, the CDR3 is TGCGCCAGCAGCCAATCGGTTGGACAGTTCGATGCTTTCTTT.

This clonotype was counted ten times or more. This sequence joins TRBV9 and TRBJ2-7, with 11 bases lining up with TRBD2. With 4 bases clipped from V and 1 base from J, the junction kept 4 bases outside the gene matches. Germline values: CDR1 SGDLS, CDR2 YYNGEE. This CDR3 spans 15 amino acids. The CDR3 sequence: CASSPRLAGSYEQYF. In DNA form, the CDR3 reads TGTGCCAGCAGCCCCCGACTAGCGGGATCCTACGAGCAGTACTTC.

Ten or more counts support this clonotype. V gene TRBV12-3 or TRBV12-4 combines with J gene TRBJ1-2; no reliable D call. Trimming removed 2 bases at V and 6 bases at J, with 10 bases between. CDR3 length equals 13 residues. CDR3 DNA: TGTGCCAGCAGTTTATCCGTTCGGGATGGCTACACCTTC. Translation gives CASSLSVRDGYTF.

The gene calls are TRBV4-2 and TRBJ2-1, with unresolved D. Looked up from germline, CDR1 is LGHNA and CDR2 is YNFKEQ. There are 13 residues in the CDR3. V was cut by 4 bases and J by 7 bases, with 11 bases left in between. CDR3 in DNA: TGTGCCAGCAGCCCATACTACGGAAATGAGCAGTTCTTC. This gives the protein CASSPYYGNEQFF.

This clonotype was observed many times. V is TRBV12-3 or TRBV12-4 and J is TRBJ1-1; TRBD1 is a possible D gene (5 bases). The CDR3 consists of 12 residues. Between the trimmed V and J ends, which lost 10 bases and 1 base, there was a span of 10 bases. DNA of the CDR3: TGTGCCACCGAGGACAAGAACACTGAAGCTTTCTTT. This translates into CATEDKNTEAFF.